The source of this T cell receptor (beta chain) is a study of identical twins. It was template switching that added a universal primer site, and there were unique molecular identifiers on the cDNA. Via MiXCR, TCRdb re-called the 5' RACE reads, giving one row per CDR3 protein. The table records about 20,000 distinct CDR3 sequences, roughly 63% of them present only once. Trimming left V 5 bases short and J 0 bases short, with 15 bases between. The germline V gene has CDR1 WSHSY and CDR2 SAAADI. The CDR3 loop spans 16 amino acids. A single count supports this clonotype. The chain has TRBV10-2 and TRBJ2-3; D remains ambiguous. The source of this sequence is a woman under 30 in good health. This table probably holds off-target reads from a library built for another chain. The material sequenced was memory (CD45RO+) T cells sorted from blood. For the CDR3, the DNA is TGCGCCAGCAGTCCCCAAGCGTTAACTAGCACAGATACGCAGTATTTT. Translation: CASSPQALTSTDTQYF.